Listed below are T cell receptor beta chains from one sample, sequenced in a study of early T cells in non-severe SARS-CoV-2 infection. TCRdb processed the 5' RACE reads anew with MiXCR; each CDR3 protein has one entry. This table has tens of thousands of distinct CDR3 sequences, 4.5% appearing once. Sequenced: whole blood. The receptor set was obtained from an adult who was a healthcare worker with PCR-confirmed SARS-CoV-2 infection or an uninfected control (not recorded which). Both conserved end residues are part of each CDR3. The D gene is left open where the match is weak. Size is stated for part of the rows, as once, few or many counts, or as a class when the clone is expanded.

V gene: TRBV4-3
D gene: NA
J gene: TRBJ1-4
CDR3 length: 16
clone size: many
CDR3 protein: CASSQDYPQSNEKLFF
CDR3 DNA: TGCGCCAGCAGCCAAGATTACCCCCAGTCTAATGAAAAACTGTTTTTT

V gene: TRBV12-3/TRBV12-4
D gene: NA
J gene: TRBJ2-3
CDR3 length: 13
clone size: NA
CDR3 protein: CASSLGSPDTQYF
CDR3 DNA: TGTGCCAGCAGTTTAGGTAGCCCAGATACGCAGTATTTT

V gene: TRBV3-1
D gene: TRBD1
J gene: TRBJ2-3
CDR3 length: 15
clone size: few
CDR3 protein: CASSQKQGRADTQYF
CDR3 DNA: TGTGCCAGCAGCCAAAAACAGGGGCGGGCAGATACGCAGTATTTT

V gene: TRBV27
D gene: NA
J gene: TRBJ1-6
CDR3 length: 13
clone size: many
CDR3 protein: CASSSLTFTGLHF
CDR3 DNA: TGTGCCAGCAGTTCCTTGACATTTACTGGCCTCCACTTT

V gene: TRBV10-3
D gene: NA
J gene: TRBJ2-3
CDR3 length: 15
clone size: few
CDR3 protein: CAISERGTASDTQYF
CDR3 DNA: TGTGCCATCAGTGAGCGGGGGACAGCCTCAGATACGCAGTATTTT

V gene: TRBV28
D gene: TRBD1
J gene: TRBJ1-1
CDR3 length: 17
clone size: many
CDR3 protein: CASSLPWDRAMNTEAFF
CDR3 DNA: TGTGCCAGCAGTTTACCCTGGGACAGGGCTATGAACACTGAAGCTTTCTTT

V gene: TRBV19
D gene: NA
J gene: TRBJ2-6
CDR3 length: 15
clone size: many
CDR3 protein: CATQDRPSGANVLTF
CDR3 DNA: TGTGCCACCCAGGACAGACCTTCTGGGGCCAACGTCCTGACTTTC

V gene: TRBV6-5
D gene: TRBD1
J gene: TRBJ2-7
CDR3 length: 16
clone size: many
CDR3 protein: CASSYGGTGGTYEQYF
CDR3 DNA: TGTGCCAGCAGTTACGGCGGGACAGGGGGCACTTACGAGCAGTACTTC

V gene: TRBV4-1
D gene: TRBD1
J gene: TRBJ1-5
CDR3 length: 16
clone size: many
CDR3 protein: CASSLQRDREGQPQHF
CDR3 DNA: TGCGCCAGCAGCCTACAAAGGGACAGGGAAGGACAGCCCCAGCATTTT

V gene: TRBV15
D gene: NA
J gene: TRBJ1-6
CDR3 length: 14
clone size: many
CDR3 protein: CATSRDSRDSPLHF
CDR3 DNA: TGTGCCACCAGCAGAGATTCGCGGGACTCACCCCTCCACTTT

V gene: TRBV5-4
D gene: NA
J gene: TRBJ2-3
CDR3 length: 15
clone size: few
CDR3 protein: CASSLRRAAADTQYF
CDR3 DNA: TGTGCCAGCAGCCTGAGGCGGGCCGCGGCAGATACGCAGTATTTT

V gene: TRBV7-2
D gene: TRBD1
J gene: TRBJ2-1
CDR3 length: 17
clone size: many
CDR3 protein: CASSPNSPTGSYNEQFF
CDR3 DNA: TGTGCCAGCAGCCCCAACTCCCCGACAGGGTCCTACAATGAGCAGTTCTTC

V gene: TRBV7-6
D gene: NA
J gene: TRBJ1-1
CDR3 length: 15
clone size: many
CDR3 protein: CASSSRAGVNTEAFF
CDR3 DNA: TGTGCCAGCAGCTCGCGTGCGGGGGTTAACACTGAAGCTTTCTTT

V gene: TRBV2
D gene: NA
J gene: TRBJ1-1
CDR3 length: 12
clone size: NA
CDR3 protein: CASSSMGTEAFF
CDR3 DNA: TGTGCCAGCAGTAGCATGGGGACTGAAGCTTTCTTT

V gene: TRBV3-1
D gene: NA
J gene: TRBJ1-4
CDR3 length: 15
clone size: medium-sized
CDR3 protein: CASSQDRWANEKLFF
CDR3 DNA: TGTGCCAGCAGCCAAGATAGATGGGCTAATGAAAAACTGTTTTTT

V gene: TRBV20-1
D gene: NA
J gene: TRBJ2-3
CDR3 length: 13
clone size: many
CDR3 protein: CSASPGWSDTQYF
CDR3 DNA: TGCAGTGCTAGCCCTGGGTGGTCAGATACGCAGTATTTT

V gene: TRBV5-5
D gene: NA
J gene: TRBJ2-1
CDR3 length: 13
clone size: NA
CDR3 protein: CASSPGPYNEQFF
CDR3 DNA: TGTGCCAGCAGCCCGGGACCTTACAATGAGCAGTTCTTC

V gene: TRBV21-1
D gene: NA
J gene: TRBJ1-5
CDR3 length: 13
clone size: many
CDR3 protein: CASIRRCGQPQHF
CDR3 DNA: TGTGCCAGCATTAGACGGTGCGGACAGCCCCAGCATTTT

V gene: TRBV28
D gene: TRBD2
J gene: TRBJ2-1
CDR3 length: 16
clone size: many
CDR3 protein: CASSKIIAGVYNEQFF
CDR3 DNA: TGTGCCAGCAGCAAAATTATAGCGGGAGTCTACAATGAGCAGTTCTTC

V gene: TRBV24-1
D gene: TRBD2
J gene: TRBJ2-2
CDR3 length: 15
clone size: many
CDR3 protein: CATETSGTNTGELFF
CDR3 DNA: TGTGCCACCGAAACTAGCGGGACGAACACCGGGGAGCTGTTTTTT

V gene: TRBV25-1
D gene: NA
J gene: TRBJ2-1
CDR3 length: 18
clone size: many
CDR3 protein: CASSAIQGRSSSYNEQFF
CDR3 DNA: TGTGCCAGCAGTGCAATCCAGGGGCGCTCGAGCTCCTACAATGAGCAGTTCTTC

V gene: TRBV7-9
D gene: NA
J gene: TRBJ2-3
CDR3 length: 14
clone size: NA
CDR3 protein: CASSLDLALDTQYF
CDR3 DNA: TGTGCCAGCAGCTTAGACCTGGCTTTGGATACGCAGTATTTT

V gene: TRBV28
D gene: TRBD1
J gene: TRBJ2-7
CDR3 length: 14
clone size: NA
CDR3 protein: CASSPQGAQYEQYF
CDR3 DNA: TGTGCCAGCAGTCCACAGGGGGCCCAATACGAGCAGTACTTC

V gene: TRBV6-1
D gene: NA
J gene: TRBJ2-6
CDR3 length: 13
clone size: many
CDR3 protein: CASRNSGANVLTF
CDR3 DNA: TGTGCCAGCAGGAACTCTGGGGCCAACGTCCTGACTTTC

V gene: TRBV11-1
D gene: NA
J gene: TRBJ2-1
CDR3 length: 14
clone size: NA
CDR3 protein: CASSPSGVWDEQFF
CDR3 DNA: TGTGCCAGCAGCCCGAGTGGAGTTTGGGATGAGCAGTTCTTC

V gene: TRBV5-1
D gene: TRBD1
J gene: TRBJ2-7
CDR3 length: 14
clone size: many
CDR3 protein: CASSFGTGAAEQYF
CDR3 DNA: TGCGCCAGCAGCTTTGGGACAGGTGCTGCCGAGCAGTACTTC

V gene: TRBV9
D gene: TRBD1
J gene: TRBJ2-1
CDR3 length: 18
clone size: many
CDR3 protein: CASSVATTRQGSYNEQFF
CDR3 DNA: TGTGCCAGCAGCGTAGCTACGACGAGACAGGGTTCCTACAATGAGCAGTTCTTC

V gene: TRBV27
D gene: NA
J gene: TRBJ1-1
CDR3 length: 16
clone size: many
CDR3 protein: CASSKGSGRGGTEAFF
CDR3 DNA: TGTGCCAGCAGTAAAGGCTCGGGCAGAGGAGGAACTGAAGCTTTCTTT

V gene: TRBV28
D gene: NA
J gene: TRBJ1-2
CDR3 length: 12
clone size: many
CDR3 protein: CASSLRKYGYTF
CDR3 DNA: TGTGCCAGCAGTCTCCGGAAGTACGGCTACACCTTC

V gene: TRBV11-2
D gene: NA
J gene: TRBJ1-1
CDR3 length: 14
clone size: few
CDR3 protein: CASSLSWGNTEAFF
CDR3 DNA: TGTGCCAGCAGCTTAAGTTGGGGGAACACTGAAGCTTTCTTT

V gene: TRBV2
D gene: NA
J gene: TRBJ1-3
CDR3 length: 14
clone size: NA
CDR3 protein: CASSVSHSENTIYF
CDR3 DNA: TGTGCCAGCAGTGTAAGCCACTCTGAAAACACCATATATTTT

V gene: TRBV28
D gene: NA
J gene: TRBJ2-3
CDR3 length: 13
clone size: few
CDR3 protein: CASTHGVVDTQYF
CDR3 DNA: TGTGCCAGCACCCATGGGGTAGTAGATACGCAGTATTTT

V gene: TRBV20-1
D gene: NA
J gene: TRBJ1-4
CDR3 length: 13
clone size: many
CDR3 protein: CSARDGDNEKLFF
CDR3 DNA: TGCAGTGCTAGAGATGGGGATAATGAAAAACTGTTTTTT

V gene: TRBV5-1
D gene: TRBD1
J gene: TRBJ1-1
CDR3 length: 15
clone size: many
CDR3 protein: CASSLVSGGPTEAFF
CDR3 DNA: TGCGCCAGCAGCTTGGTCTCAGGGGGGCCTACTGAAGCTTTCTTT

V gene: TRBV7-6
D gene: NA
J gene: TRBJ2-5
CDR3 length: 15
clone size: many
CDR3 protein: CASSLAQGHAETQYF
CDR3 DNA: TGTGCCAGCAGCTTAGCGCAGGGACACGCAGAGACCCAGTACTTC

V gene: TRBV18
D gene: NA
J gene: TRBJ2-2
CDR3 length: 16
clone size: few
CDR3 protein: CASSLTDTRNTGELFF
CDR3 DNA: TGTGCCAGCTCACTTACGGACACGCGGAACACCGGGGAGCTGTTTTTT

V gene: TRBV6-5
D gene: NA
J gene: TRBJ1-5
CDR3 length: 17
clone size: many
CDR3 protein: CASSYSSPRAGNQPQHF
CDR3 DNA: TGTGCCAGCAGTTACTCGTCCCCAAGGGCGGGCAATCAGCCCCAGCATTTT

V gene: TRBV12-3/TRBV12-4
D gene: NA
J gene: TRBJ2-7
CDR3 length: 14
clone size: many
CDR3 protein: CASSLASGGGEQYF
CDR3 DNA: TGTGCCAGCAGTTTAGCTAGCGGAGGGGGCGAGCAGTACTTC

V gene: TRBV2
D gene: NA
J gene: TRBJ2-1
CDR3 length: 13
clone size: few
CDR3 protein: CASSDMGYDEQFF
CDR3 DNA: TGTGCCAGCAGTGATATGGGGTACGATGAGCAGTTCTTC

V gene: TRBV9
D gene: TRBD2
J gene: TRBJ2-3
CDR3 length: 17
clone size: many
CDR3 protein: CASSSSSGSLSTDTQYF
CDR3 DNA: TGTGCCAGCAGCTCATCTAGCGGGAGCCTTAGCACAGATACGCAGTATTTT

V gene: TRBV12-3/TRBV12-4
D gene: TRBD1
J gene: TRBJ2-2
CDR3 length: 16
clone size: many
CDR3 protein: CASSLVRGQSTGELFF
CDR3 DNA: TGTGCCAGCAGTTTAGTAAGGGGGCAGAGCACCGGGGAGCTGTTTTTT

V gene: TRBV18
D gene: NA
J gene: TRBJ1-1
CDR3 length: 12
clone size: many
CDR3 protein: CASSPGPKEAFF
CDR3 DNA: TGTGCCAGCTCACCAGGCCCCAAAGAAGCTTTCTTT

V gene: TRBV20-1
D gene: NA
J gene: TRBJ2-1
CDR3 length: 16
clone size: many
CDR3 protein: CSARDFGRGRANEQFF
CDR3 DNA: TGCAGTGCTAGAGATTTTGGGAGGGGGCGCGCAAATGAGCAGTTCTTC

V gene: TRBV12-3/TRBV12-4
D gene: NA
J gene: TRBJ2-7
CDR3 length: 14
clone size: many
CDR3 protein: CASNLGGRAYEQYF
CDR3 DNA: TGTGCCAGCAATTTAGGGGGTAGGGCCTACGAGCAGTACTTC

V gene: TRBV29-1
D gene: TRBD2
J gene: TRBJ2-3
CDR3 length: 15
clone size: NA
CDR3 protein: CSVLPGLAGTDTQYF
CDR3 DNA: TGCAGCGTCCTCCCGGGACTAGCGGGCACAGATACGCAGTATTTT

V gene: TRBV19
D gene: TRBD2
J gene: TRBJ2-1
CDR3 length: 16
clone size: few
CDR3 protein: CASSIAGGVVANEQFF
CDR3 DNA: TGTGCCAGTAGTATAGCGGGAGGTGTCGTAGCGAATGAGCAGTTCTTC